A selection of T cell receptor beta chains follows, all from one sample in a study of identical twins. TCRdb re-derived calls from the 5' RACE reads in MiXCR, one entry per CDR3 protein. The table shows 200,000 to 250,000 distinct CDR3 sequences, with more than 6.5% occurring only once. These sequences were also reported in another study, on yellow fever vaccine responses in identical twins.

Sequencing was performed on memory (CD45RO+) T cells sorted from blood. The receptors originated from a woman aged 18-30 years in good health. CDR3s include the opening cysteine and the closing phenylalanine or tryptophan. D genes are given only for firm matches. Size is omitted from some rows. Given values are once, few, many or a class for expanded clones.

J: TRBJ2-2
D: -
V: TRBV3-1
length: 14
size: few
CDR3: CASSKQANTGELFF
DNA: TGTGCCAGCAGCAAACAGGCGAACACCGGGGAGCTGTTTTTT

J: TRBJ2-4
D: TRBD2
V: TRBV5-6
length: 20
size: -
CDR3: CASSPTPASGTLLAKNIQYF
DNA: TGTGCCAGCAGCCCCACCCCCGCTAGCGGGACGCTCCTAGCCAAAAACATTCAGTACTTC

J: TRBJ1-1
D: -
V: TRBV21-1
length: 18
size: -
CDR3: CAGSPGRGLKPLGAEAFF
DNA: TGTGCCGGGAGTCCTGGGAGGGGGCTGAAGCCCTTAGGGGCTGAAGCTTTCTTT

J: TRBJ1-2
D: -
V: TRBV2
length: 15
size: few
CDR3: CASSEGLGASYGYTF
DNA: TGTGCCAGCAGTGAAGGGCTGGGGGCAAGCTATGGCTACACCTTC

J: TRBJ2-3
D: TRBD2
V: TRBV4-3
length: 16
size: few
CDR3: CASSQDLGGGRDTQYF
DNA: TGCGCCAGCAGCCAAGATCTGGGGGGGGGGAGAGATACGCAGTATTTT

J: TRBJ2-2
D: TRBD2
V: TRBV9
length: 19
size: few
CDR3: CASSVGWGTSGKNTGELFF
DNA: TGTGCCAGCAGCGTAGGTTGGGGGACTAGCGGAAAGAACACCGGGGAGCTGTTTTTT

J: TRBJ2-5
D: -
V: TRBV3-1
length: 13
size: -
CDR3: CASTPSPGETQYF
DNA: TGTGCCAGCACCCCTAGCCCGGGGGAGACCCAGTACTTC

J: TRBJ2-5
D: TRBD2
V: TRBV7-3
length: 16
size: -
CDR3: CASSWLSGAPRETQYF
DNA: TGTGCCAGCAGCTGGCTTAGCGGGGCCCCCAGGGAGACCCAGTACTTC

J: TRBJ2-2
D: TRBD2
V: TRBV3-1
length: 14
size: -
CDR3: CASRPSGPVGELFF
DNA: TGTGCCAGCAGGCCTAGCGGGCCCGTAGGGGAGCTGTTTTTT

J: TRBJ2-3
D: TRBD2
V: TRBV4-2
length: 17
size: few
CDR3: CASSQVSGGGPTDTQYF
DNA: TGTGCCAGCAGCCAAGTAAGCGGCGGGGGGCCCACAGATACGCAGTATTTT

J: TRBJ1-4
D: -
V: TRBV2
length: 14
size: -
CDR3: CAGGRVASNEKLFF
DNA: TGTGCCGGTGGAAGGGTGGCCTCTAATGAAAAACTGTTTTTT

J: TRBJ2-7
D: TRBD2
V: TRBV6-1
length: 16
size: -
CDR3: CASRPSGGVLGNEQYF
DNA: TGTGCCAGCAGACCTAGCGGAGGGGTTCTTGGAAACGAGCAGTACTTC

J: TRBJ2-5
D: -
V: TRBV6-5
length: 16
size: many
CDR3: CASSNPTSGLKETQYF
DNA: TGTGCCAGCAGTAACCCGACAAGCGGCCTCAAAGAGACCCAGTACTTC

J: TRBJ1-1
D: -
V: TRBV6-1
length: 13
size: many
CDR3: CASSRGSNTEAFF
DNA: TGTGCCAGCAGTCGGGGATCGAACACTGAAGCTTTCTTT

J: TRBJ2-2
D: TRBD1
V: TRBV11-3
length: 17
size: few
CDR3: CASSNSGTGGNTGELFF
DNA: TGTGCCAGCAGCAACTCCGGGACAGGGGGCAACACCGGGGAGCTGTTTTTT

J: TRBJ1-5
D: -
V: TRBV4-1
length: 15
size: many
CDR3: CASSPMGGGNQPQHF
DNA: TGCGCCAGCAGCCCCATGGGAGGAGGGAATCAGCCCCAGCATTTT

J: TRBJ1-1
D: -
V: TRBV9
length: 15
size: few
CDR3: CASSPRNLMNTEAFF
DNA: TGTGCCAGCAGCCCCCGGAATCTAATGAACACTGAAGCTTTCTTT

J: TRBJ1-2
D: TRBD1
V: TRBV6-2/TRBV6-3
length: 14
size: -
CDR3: CASSWTGVNYGYTF
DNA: TGTGCCAGCAGCTGGACAGGGGTTAACTATGGCTACACCTTC

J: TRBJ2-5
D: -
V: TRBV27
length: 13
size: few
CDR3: CASSLRAFETQYF
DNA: TGTGCCAGCAGTTTACGAGCCTTTGAGACCCAGTACTTC

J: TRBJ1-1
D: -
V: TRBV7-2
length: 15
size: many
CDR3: CASSTDRMANTEAFF
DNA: TGTGCCAGCAGCACGGACCGAATGGCGAACACTGAAGCTTTCTTT